Following are 31 T cell receptor beta chains from one sample sequenced in a study of response to subunit inactivated influenza vaccine. In TCRdb, the RT-PCR reads were re-called with MiXCR into one record per CDR3 protein. Of about 800,000 distinct CDR3 sequences detected, 21% appear once; the ten largest clones hold about 9.4%. This material consisted of PBMCs from blood, taken 5 days after vaccination. All receptors come from a man between 45 and 60 years old who received an inactivated influenza vaccine.

This clonotype has more than one count but fewer than ten. J is TRBJ1-1 and V is TRBV7-6; TRBD1 aligns across 7 bases. Per germline, CDR1 SGHVS and CDR2 FNYEAQ. V shed 5 bases and J 5 bases; nucleotides not matched to a gene: 11. This CDR3 has 15 residues. The CDR3, as DNA: TGTGCCAGCAGCAGTAGACAGGGCTTAAGGACTGAAGCTTTCTTT. It is translated as CASSSRQGLRTEAFF. The full variable domain, in which reference TRBV7-6 and TRBJ1-1 provide the parts outside the CDR3, is GAGVSQSPRYKVTKRGQDVALRCDPISGHVSLYWYRQALGQGPEFLTYFNYEAQQDKSGLPNDRFSAERPEGSISTLTIQRTEQRDSAMYRCASSSRQGLRTEAFFGQGTRLTVV.

The table lists this clonotype with a few counts. V usage is TRBV29-1 and J usage is TRBJ1-1; TRBD1 agrees at 8 bases. The V gene's germline CDR1 is SQVTM and CDR2 ANQGSEA. The CDR3 has 13 amino acids. V was pared by 4 bases and J by 1 base, with 2 bases of the junction left unmatched. The CDR3 loop reads CSVGDRRNTEAFF. As DNA, the CDR3 is TGCAGCGTTGGGGACAGGCGGAACACTGAAGCTTTCTTT. Looking up the rest from reference TRBV29-1 and TRBJ1-1 gives the full variable domain: SAVISQKPSRDICQRGTSLTIQCQVDSQVTMMFWYRQQPGQSLTLIATANQGSEATYESGFVIDKFPISRPNLTFSTLTVSNMSPEDSSIYLCSVGDRRNTEAFFGQGTRLTVV.

This clonotype has ten or more counts. This chain uses TRBV20-1 with TRBJ2-7; maybe TRBD2 (6 bases). CDR1 DFQATT and CDR2 SNEGSKA come from the germline V gene (reference sequence). This CDR3 has 12 residues. With 6 bases removed from V and 6 bases from J, the gap between germline ends came to 15 bases. The CDR3 is CSAPNTGVEQYF. DNA for the CDR3: TGCAGTGCACCAAACACGGGGGTCGAGCAGTACTTC.

In this sample, this clonotype turned up a few times. The chain employs TRBV12-3 or TRBV12-4 and TRBJ1-1; D unclear. The CDR3 totals 15 residues. With 5 bases removed from V and 2 bases from J, the gap between germline ends came to 15 bases. As DNA, the CDR3 is TGTGCCAGCAGTCCCTCCTCCGGACCCAACACTGAAGCTTTCTTT. Residues: CASSPSSGPNTEAFF.

This chain joins TRBV28 and TRBJ2-3; TRBD2 matches at 13 bases. V shed 5 bases, J shed 3 bases, and the junction held 5 bases outside the gene matches. The germline CDR1 and CDR2 sequences are MDHEN and SYDVKM. The CDR3 consists of 16 residues. This chain's CDR3 is CASSLTSGRETDTQYF. CDR3 DNA sequence: TGTGCCAGCAGTCTTACTAGCGGGAGGGAAACAGATACGCAGTATTTT.

This CDR3 is CASSPGTVTTNEKLFF. Here the CDR3 DNA reads TGCGCCAGCAGCCCGGGGACAGTCACAACTAATGAAAAACTGTTTTTT. The chain links TRBV5-1 to TRBJ1-4, with 7 bases aligning to TRBD1. The CDR3 totals 16 residues. Germline-derived CDR1 and CDR2 are SGHRS and YFSETQ. V lost 4 bases, J lost 0 bases, and 6 bases stayed unmatched.

The chain's CDR3 is CSATKRDLQETQYF. The CDR3 nucleotides read TGCAGTGCTACTAAGCGGGATCTCCAAGAGACCCAGTACTTC. V and J are TRBV20-1 and TRBJ2-5; TRBD2 agrees at 7 bases. Unmatched junction bases numbered 6, after V lost 4 bases and J lost 1 base. CDR3 length: 14 residues. Germline CDR1 DFQATT, CDR2 SNEGSKA (reference sequence).

V and J are TRBV6-2 or TRBV6-3 and TRBJ2-7; 11 bases fit TRBD2. The CDR3 extends over 15 amino acids. Germline V gene lookup returns CDR1 MNHEY and CDR2 SVGEGT. V was pared by 6 bases and J by 2 bases, with 6 bases of the junction left unmatched. The CDR3 DNA sequence: TGTGCCAGCAGAATACTAGCGGGAGCAACCTACGAGCAGTACTTC. Translating it yields CASRILAGATYEQYF.

The CDR3 DNA follows: TGCGCCAGCAGCTTGGCCCCCGGGAACCTCAATGAGCAGTTCTTC. Protein sequence: CASSLAPGNLNEQFF. This chain joins TRBV5-1 and TRBJ2-1; a possible D gene is TRBD2 (5 bases). The germline CDR1 and CDR2 sequences are SGHRS and YFSETQ. The CDR3 covers 15 residues. V lost 0 bases and J 6 bases, leaving 13 bases between the germline ends.

This clonotype came up a few times. The V call is TRBV5-8, the J call TRBJ2-5; possibly TRBD1 or TRBD2 for D (5 bases each). Germline assignment: CDR1 SGHTS and CDR2 YDEGEE. V was shortened by 1 base and J by 5 bases, with 15 bases between the two germline ends. The CDR3 has 15 residues. The CDR3 sequence: CASSLIREYGETQYF. CDR3 coding DNA: TGTGCCAGCAGCTTGATCAGGGAGTACGGCGAGACCCAGTACTTC.

The table lists this clonotype with a few counts. The rearrangement links TRBV12-3 or TRBV12-4 to TRBJ1-3; D remains unclear. Trimming shortened V by 5 bases and J by 0 bases, and 11 bases separated the two germline ends. The CDR3 is 15 amino acids. The CDR3 here is CASSTENYSGNTIYF. The CDR3 coding sequence is TGTGCCAGCAGTACCGAAAACTACTCTGGAAACACCATATATTTT.

This clonotype was observed at least ten times. The chain combines TRBV7-9 with TRBJ1-1; the D is unclear. The CDR3 runs to 12 residues. Trimming removed 1 base at V and 7 bases at J, with 7 bases between. From germline, CDR1 is SEHNR and CDR2 FQNEAQ (reference sequence). This chain's CDR3 is CASSLGLDEAFF. The DNA for the CDR3 is TGTGCCAGCAGCTTAGGACTGGATGAAGCTTTCTTT.

This clonotype has just a few counts. This chain connects TRBV6-1 to TRBJ2-1; TRBD2 aligns across 8 bases. There are 14 residues in the CDR3. Germline CDR1 and CDR2: MNHNS and SASEGT. J was trimmed by 3 bases and V by 6 bases; bases with no gene match: 4. The CDR3 DNA follows: TGTGCCAGCAGACCCACTAGCGGCTACAATGAGCAGTTCTTC. Amino acid sequence: CASRPTSGYNEQFF.

This clonotype was seen ten or more times. The rearrangement links TRBV10-3 to TRBJ2-1; tentatively, D is TRBD2 (5 bases). The ends were cut back, 6 bases at V and 4 bases at J, with 10 bases in the middle. This CDR3 has 13 residues. The germline gives CDR1 ENHRY, CDR2 SYGVKD. The CDR3 DNA is TGTGCCATCAGCGAACTAGGGTACAATGAGCAGTTCTTC. Translated, it gives CAISELGYNEQFF.

This clonotype occurred a few times. This rearrangement joins TRBV4-1 to TRBJ1-1; D might be TRBD1 (5 bases). V was trimmed by 0 bases and J by 1 base, leaving 15 bases between them. The CDR3 has 17 residues. Germline-derived CDR1 and CDR2 are MGHRA and YSYEKL. In nucleotides, the CDR3 is TGCGCCAGCAGCCAAGATCATTTTCGACAGAGGAACACTGAAGCTTTCTTT. This codes for CASSQDHFRQRNTEAFF.

The chain joins TRBV5-4 to TRBJ2-5; 10 bases match TRBD2. Trimming removed 3 bases from V and 7 bases from J; junction bases left unmatched: 9. Germline CDR1 SGHNT, CDR2 YYREEE (reference sequence). The length of the CDR3 is 15 residues. The CDR3 is CASSSPTSGIGTQYF. CDR3 DNA sequence: TGTGCCAGCAGCTCCCCTACTAGCGGGATAGGGACCCAGTACTTC.

This chain joins TRBV13 and TRBJ2-5, with D possibly being TRBD1 (5 bases). Per germline, CDR1 PRHDT and CDR2 FYEKMQ (reference sequence). This CDR3 spans 14 amino acids. The V gene lost 0 bases and the J gene lost 5 bases, with 10 bases spanning the gap. The CDR3 loop is CASSLGHSGETQYF. Here the CDR3 DNA reads TGTGCCAGCAGCTTAGGCCACTCAGGGGAGACCCAGTACTTC.

The chain has TRBV15 and TRBJ1-5; a weak D match, TRBD1 (6 bases). CDR3 length: 14 amino acids. Per germline, CDR1 LNHNV and CDR2 YYDKDF (reference sequence). Deletions cut 1 base from V and 6 bases from J, with 10 bases between. CDR3: CATSRAGVGQPQHF. CDR3 coding DNA: TGTGCCACCAGCAGAGCAGGGGTTGGTCAGCCCCAGCATTTT.

There are a few counts of this clonotype. V is TRBV5-6 and J is TRBJ2-1; D not certain. The V end lost 1 base, the J end lost 6 bases, and 11 bases lay between the germline ends. The CDR3 is made up of 14 amino acids. CDR1 and CDR2 (germline): SGHDT, YYEEEE. The CDR3 protein is CASSLRPRGNEQFF. The CDR3 coding sequence is TGTGCCAGCAGCTTGCGACCGAGAGGCAATGAGCAGTTCTTC.

The rearrangement uses TRBV4-1 and TRBJ2-1; unclear D gene. V gave up 1 base and J gave up 0 bases, with 16 bases separating them. This CDR3 comprises 18 residues. Germline assignment: CDR1 MGHRA and CDR2 YSYEKL. The CDR3 here is CASSQGMIGSSSYNEQFF. DNA of the CDR3: TGCGCCAGCAGCCAAGGAATGATCGGGTCGAGCTCCTACAATGAGCAGTTCTTC.

This clonotype came up many times. The rearrangement uses TRBV12-3 or TRBV12-4 and TRBJ2-3; TRBD1 aligns across 10 bases. V lost 7 bases to trimming and J lost 1 base; unmatched junction nucleotides: 8. The CDR3 is made up of 16 amino acids. CDR3 DNA sequence: TGTGCCAGCACCCCCTTCGGGACAGGGGGCACAGATACGCAGTATTTT. Translation gives CASTPFGTGGTDTQYF.

V and J are TRBV7-6 and TRBJ2-3; no definite D call. V shed 5 bases and J shed 1 base, with 13 bases lying between them. Germline assignment: CDR1 SGHVS and CDR2 FNYEAQ. This CDR3 has 15 amino acids. CDR3 region: CASSPTTTRTDTQYF. The CDR3, as DNA: TGTGCCAGCAGCCCAACGACCACTCGCACAGATACGCAGTATTTT.

This clonotype was detected a few times. This chain uses TRBV5-5 with TRBJ2-1; 8 nucleotides line up with TRBD1. The germline CDR1 and CDR2 sequences are SGHKS and YYEKEE (reference sequence). This CDR3 region has 16 residues. V was pared by 4 bases and J by 6 bases, with 12 bases of the junction left unmatched. The CDR3 loop reads CASSPKGQGWRNEQFF. Here the CDR3 DNA reads TGTGCCAGCAGCCCGAAAGGACAGGGCTGGCGCAATGAGCAGTTCTTC.

The chain is built from TRBV20-1 and TRBJ2-7; either TRBD1 or TRBD2 may fit D (5 bases each). Trimming took 6 bases from V and 3 from J, leaving 18 bases between them. The CDR3 runs 14 residues. Germline lookup yields CDR1 DFQATT and CDR2 SNEGSKA (reference sequence). Here the CDR3 reads CSATQLVRVYEQYF. The CDR3 DNA follows: TGCAGTGCCACCCAACTAGTCAGGGTCTACGAGCAGTACTTC.

Only a few counts were recorded for this clonotype. The CDR3 DNA reads TGTGCCAGCAGCCCTACGGACAACTTGCTCCGAAGGACAGATACGCAGTATTTT. The encoded protein is CASSPTDNLLRRTDTQYF. This chain uses TRBV6-2 or TRBV6-3 with TRBJ2-3, with D maybe TRBD1 (5 bases). The CDR3 consists of 18 residues. Trimming took 6 bases from V and 3 from J, leaving 25 bases between them. The V gene's germline CDR1 is MNHEY and CDR2 SVGEGT.

The genes are TRBV6-1 and TRBJ2-1; 13 nucleotides match TRBD2. This CDR3 contains 14 residues. V lost 6 bases, J lost 8 bases, and 4 bases stayed unmatched. Germline values: CDR1 MNHNS, CDR2 SASEGT. The CDR3: CASSTSGGAYEQFF. The CDR3 bases are TGTGCCAGCAGCACTAGCGGGGGGGCGTATGAGCAGTTCTTC.

At least ten counts were recorded for this clonotype. J is TRBJ1-1 and V is TRBV12-3 or TRBV12-4; D is perhaps TRBD1 (5 bases). The CDR3 totals 13 residues. Trimming cost V 7 bases and J 0 bases, with 9 bases left between them. The CDR3 DNA reads TGTGCCAGCACTATACAGGTGAACACTGAAGCTTTCTTT. Its translation is CASTIQVNTEAFF.

This clonotype was counted once. The junction and the germline gene differ at one end; a read error may be behind it. This sequence joins TRBV7-2 and TRBJ2-1; 10 bases match TRBD2. Germline values: CDR1 SGHTA, CDR2 FQGNSA. This CDR3 is built from 17 residues. CDR3 nucleotides: TGTGCCAGCGGCTTACGACTAGCGGGCCCAATCTACAATGAGCAGTTCTTC. Encoded protein: CASGLRLAGPIYNEQFF.

This clonotype showed up just once. The V call is TRBV25-1, the J call TRBJ1-1, with a weak D call TRBD1 (5 bases). Germline-derived CDR1 and CDR2 are MGHDK and SYGVNS. Trimming left V 7 bases short and J 10 bases short, with 16 bases between. CDR3 length: 12 amino acids. The DNA of the CDR3 is TGTGCCAGCATGATGGGGGGAAGTGGAGCTTTCTTT. This sequence encodes CASMMGGSGAFF.

The chain joins TRBV20-1 to TRBJ1-1; TRBD1 aligns across 7 bases. The V gene's germline CDR1 is DFQATT and CDR2 SNEGSKA (reference sequence). With V trimmed by 6 bases and J by 6 bases, 10 bases remained unmatched. The CDR3 runs 13 residues. CDR3 bases: TGCAGTGCCCTACAGGGGTGGAGGTCTGAAGCTTTCTTT. Its translation: CSALQGWRSEAFF.

The genes are TRBV7-6 and TRBJ2-1; 7 bases align to TRBD2. Germline V CDR1 and CDR2: SGHVS, FNYEAQ. Unmatched junction bases numbered 5, after V lost 3 bases and J lost 0 bases. The CDR3 has 16 residues. The CDR3 region is CASSFASGSSYNEQFF. The CDR3 region has the DNA TGTGCCAGCAGCTTTGCTAGCGGTAGCTCCTACAATGAGCAGTTCTTC.